A single sample is the source of the 17 T cell receptor beta chains below, sequenced in a study of blood T cell repertoires in COVID-19 (dated by TCRdb to 2018 to 2021). The library was obtained by the immunoSEQ multiplex PCR assay. As stored in TCRdb, this immuneACCESS dataset retains in-frame rearrangements with V and J assigned. A fraction of the clones does not appear; measured against another copy, unresolved V genes explain less than half of the discrepancy, and the remainder lacks a known reason. Counted in this sample were roughly 200,000 clones; roughly nine tenths of them appeared once. Approximately 7% of the sample belongs to the ten largest clones. The sequencing input was peripheral blood. These receptors all stem from a man aged 40-49 years with acute or convalescent COVID-19.

The chain employs TRBV18 and TRBJ2-7; perhaps TRBD2 as D (6 bases). V gave up 1 base and J gave up 6 bases, with 13 bases separating them. There are 14 residues in the CDR3. Germline loops: CDR1 KGHSH, CDR2 LQKENI. This chain's CDR3 is CASSPQATGVEQYF. The CDR3 DNA follows: TGTGCCAGCTCACCACAGGCTACGGGGGTCGAGCAGTACTTC.

V gene TRBV19 combines with J gene TRBJ2-7, with 13 bases fitting TRBD2. Germline CDR1 LNHDA, CDR2 SQIVND (reference sequence). J gave up 2 bases and V 6 bases, and 7 bases lay outside the gene matches. This CDR3 has 16 amino acids. The CDR3 loop is CASSSRLAGGTYEQYF. CDR3 bases: TGTGCCAGTAGCTCCAGACTAGCGGGGGGTACCTACGAGCAGTACTTC.

This chain uses TRBV19 with TRBJ2-4, with D possibly being TRBD1 (5 bases). CDR1 LNHDA and CDR2 SQIVND come from the germline V gene (reference sequence). The CDR3 is made up of 18 amino acids. The V gene lost 4 bases and the J gene lost 0 bases, with 19 bases spanning the gap. CDR3 loop: CASSTQLWGLIAKNIQYF. CDR3 in DNA: TGTGCCAGTAGTACCCAACTGTGGGGCCTAATAGCCAAAAACATTCAGTACTTC. The full variable domain, with the rest looked up from reference TRBV19 and TRBJ2-4, is DGGITQSPKYLFRKEGQNVTLSCEQNLNHDAMYWYRQDPGQGLRLIYYSQIVNDFQKGDIAEGYSVSREKKESFPLTVTSAQKNPTAFYLCASSTQLWGLIAKNIQYFGAGTRLSVL.

J is TRBJ1-1 and V is TRBV19; D is unclear. This CDR3 region has 13 residues. Germline-derived CDR1 and CDR2 are LNHDA and SQIVND (reference sequence). Trimming cost V 1 base and J 5 bases, with 8 bases left between them. CDR3 in DNA: TGTGCCAGTAGTATAGGAGGGTTGACTGAAGCTTTCTTT. Protein product: CASSIGGLTEAFF.

This clone was counted once. A read error may produce the germline difference seen at one junction end. The chain couples TRBV7-3 to TRBJ2-1; 8 bases map to TRBD2. The length of the CDR3 is 15 residues. Germline V gene data show CDR1 as SGHTA and CDR2 as FQGTGA. The CDR3 DNA reads TGTGCCAGCAGATTAAACGGGGGGGCCTACAATGAGCAGTTCTTC. Translating it yields CASRLNGGAYNEQFF. Variable domain in full (rest from reference TRBV7-3 and TRBJ2-1): GAGVSQTPSNKVTEKGKYVELRCDPISGHTALYWYRQSLGQGPEFLIYFQGTGAADDSGLPNDRFFAVRPEGSVSTLKIQRTERGDSAVYLCASRLNGGAYNEQFFGPGTRLTVL.

The chain joins TRBV7-9 to TRBJ2-7; D might be TRBD2 (6 bases). This CDR3 is 14 amino acids long. CDR1 and CDR2 from the germline V gene are SEHNR and FQNEAQ (reference sequence). The V and J ends lost 5 bases and 6 bases respectively, with 17 bases between them. The CDR3 reads CASSPWGVTGEQYF. CDR3 sequence (DNA): TGTGCCAGCAGCCCCTGGGGGGTAACGGGCGAGCAGTACTTC.

This clone appeared many times. The CDR3 sequence: CASSERFRYF. The CDR3 DNA follows: TGTGCCAGCAGTGAGAGGTTCAGGTACTTC. The chain is built from TRBV6-1 and TRBJ2-4; D remains unclear. Germline loops: CDR1 MNHNS, CDR2 SASEGT. CDR3 length: 10 residues. The ends were cut back, 3 bases at V and 15 bases at J, with 9 bases in the middle.

The chain uses TRBV3-1 (or the pseudogene TRBV3-2) and TRBJ2-7; D possibly corresponds to TRBD1 (6 bases). The germline V gene has CDR1 LGHDT and CDR2 YNNKEL (reference sequence). Trimming took 2 bases from V and 6 from J, leaving 8 bases between them. This CDR3 contains 12 residues. The CDR3 spells CASSQWGLEQYF. As DNA, the CDR3 is TGTGCCAGCAGCCAATGGGGGCTCGAGCAGTACTTC.

The chain carries TRBV11-2 and TRBJ1-1; tentatively, D is TRBD1 (6 bases). V lost 2 bases and J 7 bases, leaving 14 bases between the germline ends. The germline V gene has CDR1 SGHAT and CDR2 FQNNGV. The CDR3 runs 14 residues. The CDR3 DNA sequence: TGTGCCAGCAGCTTACGGGGGGCGCTGAATGAAGCTTTCTTT. Amino acids: CASSLRGALNEAFF.

The chain combines TRBV5-1 with TRBJ1-2; 9 bases align to TRBD1. The CDR3 totals 14 residues. V was pared by 4 bases and J by 4 bases, with 5 bases of the junction left unmatched. Looked up from germline, CDR1 is SGHRS and CDR2 is YFSETQ. The CDR3 loop is CASSPDRGSYGYTF. The CDR3 DNA follows: TGCGCCAGCAGCCCGGACAGGGGATCCTATGGCTACACCTTC.

This clone was seen only once. This sequence joins TRBV4-1 and TRBJ1-1, with D possibly TRBD1 on 5 matching bases. CDR1 and CDR2 (germline): MGHRA, YSYEKL. CDR3 length: 14 amino acids. Trimming cost V 1 base and J 5 bases, with 11 bases left between them. The chain's CDR3 is CASSQVDRGTEAFF. CDR3 bases: TGCGCCAGCAGCCAAGTCGACCGGGGGACTGAAGCTTTCTTT.

This chain connects TRBV6-1 to TRBJ2-1; D is uncertain. The ends were cut back, 4 bases at V and 2 bases at J, with 15 bases in the middle. CDR1 MNHNS and CDR2 SASEGT come from the germline V gene. The CDR3 sequence is 16 residues long. CDR3 region: CASSGKRHLTYNEQFF. CDR3 DNA sequence: TGTGCCAGCAGTGGCAAGCGTCATTTAACCTACAATGAGCAGTTCTTC.

This sequence joins TRBV4-3 and TRBJ2-2, with TRBD2 as a possible D gene (6 bases). The CDR3 sequence is 19 residues long. Germline assignment: CDR1 LGHNA and CDR2 YSLEER. V was clipped by 0 bases and J by 1 base, with 18 bases between them. The CDR3 here is CASSQDPSVAAGNTGELFF. CDR3 sequence (DNA): TGCGCCAGCAGCCAAGATCCGTCGGTAGCGGCAGGGAACACCGGGGAGCTGTTTTTT.

The chain uses TRBV4-1 and TRBJ2-7; 11 bases agree with TRBD1. The CDR3 extends over 14 amino acids. V lost 4 bases and J lost 5; bases outside the gene matches: 4. Germline V gene lookup returns CDR1 MGHRA and CDR2 YSYEKL. Written as DNA, the CDR3 is TGCGCCAGCAGCCGCCGGGACAGGGGGGACGAGCAGTACTTC. It specifies CASSRRDRGDEQYF.

The gene calls are TRBV28 and TRBJ2-3; D gene ambiguous. Trimming pared 2 bases from V and 4 bases from J, leaving 4 bases between. Germline V gene sequence: CDR1 MDHEN, CDR2 SYDVKM. CDR3 size: 12 residues. CDR3 DNA sequence: TGTGCCAGCAGTTTAGTATCAGATACGCAGTATTTT. Translation: CASSLVSDTQYF.

This chain joins TRBV5-1 and TRBJ2-1, with TRBD2 identical over 11 bases. Germline CDR1 and CDR2: SGHRS and YFSETQ. CDR3 length: 17 residues. V was pared by 4 bases and J by 0 bases, with 6 bases of the junction left unmatched. CDR3 loop: CASSTSGGSSSYNEQFF. The CDR3 bases are TGCGCCAGCAGCACTAGCGGGGGCTCGAGCTCCTACAATGAGCAGTTCTTC.

This clone appeared a few times. The chain employs TRBV3-1 (or the pseudogene TRBV3-2) and TRBJ1-2, with 10 bases lining up with TRBD1. Trimming removed 5 bases from V and 8 bases from J; junction bases left unmatched: 8. Germline V lookup: CDR1 LGHDT, CDR2 YNNKEL (reference sequence). The CDR3 has 14 amino acids. CDR3 nucleotides: TGTGCCAGCAGCTTTAGACAGGGGGCTTACGGCTACACCTTC. Residues: CASSFRQGAYGYTF.